This passage covers 25 T cell receptor beta chains from one sample sequenced in a study of T-cell reconstitution after alpha-beta-depleted transplantation in children. Unique molecular identifiers featured in how the TCRbeta library was prepared. MiXCR, run by TCRdb on the PCR reads, gives a single entry per CDR3 protein. This table holds 700,000 to 850,000 distinct CDR3 sequences, approximately 15% found once. Material: PBMCs, mostly from graft donor cells, obtained 360 days after TCRalphabeta/CD19-depleted stem cell transplant. Every receptor here comes from a male patient younger than 18 who had a stem cell transplant for acute lymphoblastic leukemia, so the T cells may come from the graft donor.

The sample holds a few counts of this clonotype. V and J are TRBV4-1 and TRBJ2-1, with 12 bases identical to TRBD2. The V gene's germline CDR1 is MGHRA and CDR2 YSYEKL. This CDR3 is built from 16 residues. With V trimmed by 6 bases and J by 8 bases, 11 bases remained unmatched. CDR3 nucleotide sequence: TGCGCCAGCAGGCCTCTGACTAGCGGGAGTTGGCATGAGCAGTTCTTC. Translating gives CASRPLTSGSWHEQFF.

This chain uses TRBV7-6 with TRBJ2-1, with D hard to call. The length of the CDR3 is 14 residues. Germline V CDR1 and CDR2: SGHVS, FNYEAQ. Deletions cut 3 bases from V and 8 bases from J, with 14 bases between. CDR3 protein: CASSFSPQWHEQFF. Written as DNA, the CDR3 is TGTGCCAGCAGCTTTAGCCCACAGTGGCATGAGCAGTTCTTC. Filled out from reference TRBV7-6 and TRBJ2-1, the complete variable domain reads GAGVSQSPRYKVTKRGQDVALRCDPISGHVSLYWYRQALGQGPEFLTYFNYEAQQDKSGLPNDRFSAERPEGSISTLTIQRTEQRDSAMYRCASSFSPQWHEQFFGPGTRLTVL.

This clonotype was found a few times. The rearrangement uses TRBV10-2 and TRBJ2-2; 9 nucleotides match TRBD1. V lost 1 base and J lost 1; bases outside the gene matches: 4. Germline V gene data show CDR1 as WSHSY and CDR2 as SAAADI. This CDR3 contains 17 residues. The CDR3 nucleotides are TGCGCCAGCAGTGAGTACAGGGGGCGAGGGAACACCGGGGAGCTGTTTTTT. Translating it yields CASSEYRGRGNTGELFF.

The J gene is TRBJ2-5, the V gene TRBV24-1; 10 nucleotides line up with TRBD1. The CDR3 spans 14 residues. Germline CDR1 and CDR2: KGHDR and SFDVKD. Germline trimming cut 7 bases from V and 5 bases from J; bases unmatched to any gene: 6. CDR3 sequence reads: CATSTGTGVETQYF. CDR3 nucleotide sequence: TGTGCCACCAGCACCGGGACAGGGGTTGAGACCCAGTACTTC.

The V gene is TRBV5-1, the J gene TRBJ2-3; 13 bases are a match to TRBD2. Losses at the gene ends were 2 bases for V and 3 bases for J; bases not matched to a gene: 3. The CDR3 spans 16 residues. Per germline, CDR1 SGHRS and CDR2 YFSETQ. The DNA for the CDR3 is TGCGCCAGCAGCTTTACTAGCGGGAGGGTTACAGATACGCAGTATTTT. It yields the protein CASSFTSGRVTDTQYF.

The J gene is TRBJ2-7, the V gene TRBV4-1; TRBD1 matches at 7 bases. This CDR3 has 15 amino acids. CDR1 is MGHRA and CDR2 is YSYEKL in the germline V gene. V shed 2 bases and J 2 bases; nucleotides not matched to a gene: 6. This CDR3 is CASSQTDRRPYEQYF. The CDR3, as DNA: TGCGCCAGCAGCCAAACGGACAGGAGGCCCTACGAGCAGTACTTC.

The genes are TRBV2 and TRBJ2-4; TRBD1 or TRBD2 may be the D gene (6 bases each). Trimming shortened V by 6 bases and J by 3 bases, and 24 bases separated the two germline ends. CDR3 size: 18 residues. Germline loops: CDR1 SNHLY, CDR2 FYNNEI. The CDR3 sequence is CASSGPGLLQGGKNIQYF. The CDR3 DNA reads TGTGCCAGCAGCGGGCCGGGACTCCTACAGGGAGGCAAAAACATTCAGTACTTC.

This clonotype was counted a few times. The rearrangement links TRBV7-6 to TRBJ2-5; D not resolved. The ends were cut back, 2 bases at V and 2 bases at J, with 15 bases in the middle. Per the germline V gene, CDR1 is SGHVS and CDR2 is FNYEAQ. CDR3 size: 16 residues. CDR3: CASSLSPLGVQETQYF. The CDR3 DNA reads TGTGCCAGCAGCTTATCCCCCTTAGGAGTTCAAGAGACCCAGTACTTC.

The sample holds a few counts of this clonotype. CDR3 DNA sequence: TGTGCCAGCAGTATTTACGACCGGGACAGCGAAACTGAAGCTTTCTTT. Its protein product is CASSIYDRDSETEAFF. V usage is TRBV9 and J usage is TRBJ1-1; 7 bases map to TRBD1. The germline CDR1 and CDR2 sequences are SGDLS and YYNGEE. This CDR3 is 16 amino acids long. Trimming at V came to 5 bases and at J to 5 bases, leaving 15 bases not matched to a gene. The full variable domain, in which reference TRBV9 and TRBJ1-1 provide the parts outside the CDR3, is DSGVTQTPKHLITATGQRVTLRCSPRSGDLSVYWYQQSLDQGLQFLIQYYNGEERAKGNILERFSAQQFPDLHSELNLSSLELGDSALYFCASSIYDRDSETEAFFGQGTRLTVV.

The V and J genes are TRBV29-1 and TRBJ2-7; the match to TRBD2 covers 9 bases. The CDR3 is 14 residues long. CDR1 is SQVTM, CDR2 ANQGSEA, per germline. V gave up 6 bases and J gave up 0 bases; unmatched junction bases: 6. In nucleotides, the CDR3 is TGCAGCGTCCCCGGACTAGCGAGCTCCTACGAGCAGTACTTC. Its protein is CSVPGLASSYEQYF.

The rearrangement uses TRBV18 and TRBJ1-3, with D perhaps TRBD1 (6 bases). CDR3 length: 14 amino acids. V was pared by 6 bases and J by 6 bases, with 15 bases between. Germline values: CDR1 KGHSH, CDR2 LQKENI. The CDR3 coding sequence is TGTGCCAGCTCCCCGTCAGGGGTGGAAAACACCATATATTTT. It yields the protein CASSPSGVENTIYF.

The genes are TRBV4-1 and TRBJ1-4; D is uncertain. V was shortened by 1 base and J by 5 bases, with 14 bases between the two germline ends. The CDR3 runs 16 residues. Germline lookup yields CDR1 MGHRA and CDR2 YSYEKL. For the CDR3, the DNA is TGCGCCAGCAGCCAAGGGGGATCAGGAAAAAATGAAAAACTGTTTTTT. Amino acids: CASSQGGSGKNEKLFF.

This chain connects TRBV27 to TRBJ2-1, with 7 nucleotides matching TRBD1. The germline V gene has CDR1 MNHEY and CDR2 SMNVEV (reference sequence). Losses at the gene ends were 2 bases for V and 5 bases for J; bases not matched to a gene: 6. This CDR3 contains 15 residues. The CDR3 DNA reads as TGTGCCAGCAGTTTAAAGGGGGCTGCCCACAATGAGCAGTTCTTC. Residues: CASSLKGAAHNEQFF.

Many counts were recorded for this clonotype. The chain combines TRBV27 with TRBJ1-1; no definite D call. The CDR3 length is 13 residues. V shed 4 bases and J shed 0 bases, with 6 bases lying between them. Germline-derived CDR1 and CDR2 are MNHEY and SMNVEV (reference sequence). As DNA, the CDR3 is TGTGCCAGCAGTTCGGGCATGAACACTGAAGCTTTCTTT. Amino acids: CASSSGMNTEAFF.

This clonotype was detected only a few times. This rearrangement joins TRBV11-1 to TRBJ2-7; the D gene could be TRBD1 or TRBD2 (5 bases each). Germline V gene lookup returns CDR1 SGHAT and CDR2 FQDESV (reference sequence). Trimming shortened V by 4 bases and J by 4 bases, and 29 bases separated the two germline ends. This CDR3 region has 19 residues. CDR3 loop: CASSSRAVWDQDKGYEQYF. The CDR3 DNA reads as TGTGCCAGCAGCTCCAGGGCGGTGTGGGACCAAGACAAGGGTTACGAGCAGTACTTC. Together with reference TRBV11-1 and TRBJ2-7, the CDR3 gives the full variable domain: EAEVAQSPRYKITEKSQAVAFWCDPISGHATLYWYRQILGQGPELLVQFQDESVVDDSQLPKDRFSAERLKGVDSTLKIQPAELGDSAMYLCASSSRAVWDQDKGYEQYFGPGTRLTVT.

The chain combines TRBV5-1 with TRBJ2-5, with D possibly being TRBD2 (6 bases). This CDR3 is built from 17 residues. From germline, CDR1 is SGHRS and CDR2 YFSETQ. V lost 0 bases to trimming and J lost 1 base, with 16 bases between them. CDR3 loop: CASSLVGAGSSQETQYF. The CDR3 coding sequence is TGCGCCAGCAGCTTGGTTGGGGCGGGAAGCAGCCAAGAGACCCAGTACTTC.

This clonotype was seen more than once but under ten times. This chain joins TRBV7-7 and TRBJ1-4, with a tentative D call TRBD1 (6 bases). Trimming took 1 base from V and 7 from J, leaving 13 bases between them. The CDR3 runs 15 residues. In germline, CDR1 is SSHAT, CDR2 FNYEAQ (reference sequence). The chain's CDR3 is CASSLGGGPGEKLFF. The CDR3 DNA sequence: TGTGCCAGCAGCTTAGGTGGGGGCCCGGGTGAAAAACTGTTTTTT.

This clonotype was recorded a few times. This chain joins TRBV29-1 and TRBJ2-2, with no clear D. Trimming left V 5 bases short and J 3 bases short, with 7 bases between. The CDR3 runs to 12 residues. Germline assignment: CDR1 SQVTM and CDR2 ANQGSEA. CDR3 in amino acids: CSVKSDTGELFF. The CDR3 nucleotides are TGCAGCGTTAAGAGCGACACCGGGGAGCTGTTTTTT.

The V gene is TRBV20-1, the J gene TRBJ2-5, with a possible D match to TRBD2 (5 bases). Germline values: CDR1 DFQATT, CDR2 SNEGSKA (reference sequence). The CDR3 covers 16 residues. Trimming stripped 0 bases from V and 4 bases from J, with 18 bases between. In nucleotides, the CDR3 is TGCAGTGCTAGAGACGGCGGTGGCCGGGGTGGAGAGACCCAGTACTTC. Protein sequence: CSARDGGGRGGETQYF.

This clonotype was found a few times. This chain connects TRBV5-6 to TRBJ1-5, with a possible D match to TRBD1 (6 bases). V lost 5 bases, J lost 7 bases, and 19 bases lay in between. CDR1 and CDR2 (germline): SGHDT, YYEEEE. The CDR3 is made up of 15 amino acids. The CDR3 coding sequence is TGTGCCAGCAGTTCTACAGGGTTGAGAAGCCAGCCCCAGCATTTT. Its protein product is CASSSTGLRSQPQHF.

The rearrangement links TRBV27 to TRBJ1-4; D unresolved. The germline V and J ends were trimmed by 1 base and 7 bases, with 10 bases remaining between them. CDR1 and CDR2 from the germline V gene are MNHEY and SMNVEV (reference sequence). The CDR3 is made up of 14 amino acids. The CDR3 loop reads CASSLFALGEKLFF. DNA for the CDR3: TGTGCCAGCAGTTTATTCGCGCTGGGTGAAAAACTGTTTTTT.

This clonotype has more than one count but fewer than ten. The V and J genes are TRBV18 and TRBJ1-4, with D unresolved. The V end was cut by 6 bases, the J end by 0 bases, with 11 bases between. This CDR3 is 15 amino acids long. The germline gives CDR1 KGHSH, CDR2 LQKENI. In DNA, the CDR3 is TGTGCCAGCTCCAGATACACCGCAACTAATGAAAAACTGTTTTTT. As protein: CASSRYTATNEKLFF.

The chain employs TRBV2 and TRBJ1-5, with a possible D match to TRBD1 (5 bases). The germline CDR1 and CDR2 sequences are SNHLY and FYNNEI. CDR3 size: 15 residues. V was pared by 3 bases and J by 4 bases, with 13 bases between. CDR3 sequence: CASSDQGLRNQPQHF. Written as DNA, the CDR3 is TGTGCCAGCAGTGATCAGGGACTCAGGAATCAGCCCCAGCATTTT.

The chain is built from TRBV19 and TRBJ2-1, with unresolved D. The CDR3 spans 14 residues. Trimming left V 3 bases short and J 0 bases short, with 6 bases between. Per the germline V gene, CDR1 is LNHDA and CDR2 is SQIVND (reference sequence). The CDR3 DNA is TGTGCCAGTAGTATTGGGGACTCCTACAATGAGCAGTTCTTC. Amino acid sequence: CASSIGDSYNEQFF.

This clonotype was found a few times. The chain links TRBV11-1 to TRBJ2-1, with D maybe TRBD2 (5 bases). Germline CDR1 is SGHAT and CDR2 is FQDESV (reference sequence). V was pared by 3 bases and J by 0 bases, with 12 bases between. The length of the CDR3 is 16 residues. CDR3 sequence reads: CASSFGWESSYNEQFF. The CDR3 region has the DNA TGTGCCAGCAGCTTCGGATGGGAGTCCTCCTACAATGAGCAGTTCTTC.